This TCR beta chain was captured by sequencing in a study of sequential checkpoint blockade in melanoma. Background on the study: TCRβ was sequenced from DNA of under 100 pretreatment tumors.

This clone was detected only a few times. Repertoires were generated with immunoSEQ multiplex PCR, while TCRdb's copy carries only in-frame clones and drops some. The data show roughly 2,500 clones, around 20% seen once. Treatment noted: randomized to nivolumab then ipilimumab (arm A) or the reverse (arm B). Patients had received no earlier DNA-damaging chemotherapy. Germline values: CDR1 KGHSH, CDR2 LQKENI. This CDR3 comprises 17 residues. The V and J ends lost 2 bases and 3 bases respectively, with 17 bases between them. This chain uses TRBV18 with TRBJ1-5; the D gene is possibly TRBD1 (5 bases). The input for sequencing was tumor tissue (inferred from file names), taken from a patient given nivolumab and ipilimumab in sequence. This TCR was recovered from a human donor with melanoma. The CDR3 is CASSPERQTSFNQPQHF. DNA for the CDR3: TGTGCCAGCTCACCAGAAAGACAGACCAGCTTCAATCAGCCCCAGCATTTT.